Described below is a single T cell receptor beta chain sequence and its context. What it binds is not known. The data are from a study of blood T cells in healthy people across ages. The second PCR ran roughly 7 to 11 cycles with a sample-barcoded 5' primer and J-beta primers. Tagging of each cDNA molecule was performed by a template-switch adaptor with 12 random nucleotides. TCRdb re-called the 5' RACE reads with MiXCR, one entry per CDR3 protein. The table lists about 640,000 distinct CDR3 sequences, under 70% of them singletons. This CDR3 has 16 amino acids. The V gene's germline CDR1 is SEHNR and CDR2 FQNEAQ (reference sequence). Trimming removed 5 bases from V and 4 bases from J, with 19 bases in between. Study observations and caveats: Diversity was higher, and naive CD4+ cells more numerous, in long-lived donors than in aged donors.

Input material: blood. This rearrangement joins TRBV7-9 to TRBJ2-3; the D call may be TRBD1 or TRBD2 (6 bases each). The origin of this receptor is a man aged 60 to 69 in good health. CDR3 region: CASSRQGRGLADTQYF. The CDR3 nucleotides read TGTGCCAGCAGCCGCCAGGGCCGGGGGCTAGCAGATACGCAGTATTTT.